Below are 2 T cell receptor beta chains sequenced from a single sample in a study of blood T cell repertoires in COVID-19. This table comes from immunoSEQ multiplex PCR, and its TCRdb copy is limited to in-frame clones, with some not included. The sample lists roughly 120,000 clones, around 79% seen once, with 2.5% to 3% in the top ten. Material for sequencing was peripheral blood. The receptors shown here come from a man aged 45-65 years with acute or convalescent COVID-19.

This clone turned up a few times. The rearrangement joins TRBV6-1 to TRBJ2-7; 9 bases align to TRBD1. This CDR3 contains 15 residues. J lost 4 bases, V lost 0 bases, and 4 bases had no gene match. Germline V gives CDR1 MNHNS, CDR2 SASEGT. CDR3 sequence reads: CASSEAPGQGYEQYF. CDR3 nucleotide sequence: TGTGCCAGCAGTGAAGCGCCGGGACAGGGATACGAGCAGTACTTC.

The gene calls are TRBV5-5 and TRBJ2-5; weak D call: TRBD2 (7 bases). CDR3 length: 14 amino acids. V shed 3 bases and J shed 4 bases, with 13 bases lying between them. The V gene's germline CDR1 is SGHKS and CDR2 YYEKEE (reference sequence). In DNA form, the CDR3 reads TGTGCCAGCAGCTCTTCTAGGGGGGGAGAGACCCAGTACTTC. It translates to CASSSSRGGETQYF.